The rows below give T cell receptor beta chains drawn from one sample of a study of T cell responses to AZD1222 COVID-19 vaccine. TCRdb's table, derived via immunoSEQ multiplex PCR, lists solely in-frame clones and lacks some. The sample has more than 95,000 clones, 75% to 90% seen once. This specimen consisted of peripheral blood, obtained on day 0 of AZD1222 vaccination. Source of these receptors: an adult in good health. CDR3s include the opening cysteine and the closing phenylalanine or tryptophan. A D gene is named only where the DNA matches it firmly. Not all rows give a size; the values are once, few, many and, for expanded clones, a class.

j_call d_call v_call clone_size cdr3_length cdr3_aa cdr3_nt
TRBJ2-7 TRBD2 TRBV3-1/TRBV3-2 NA 17 CASSPGLAGVGPFEQYF TGTGCCAGCAGCCCCGGACTAGCGGGAGTTGGGCCGTTCGAGCAGTACTTC
TRBJ1-6 NA TRBV11-2 NA 13 CASSLGGVSPLHF TGTGCCAGCAGCTTAGGAGGGGTCTCACCCCTCCACTTT
TRBJ2-7 NA TRBV19 NA 16 CASSTGGPALSYEQYF TGTGCCAGTAGTACCGGGGGGCCCGCCCTCTCCTACGAGCAGTACTTC
TRBJ1-2 TRBD1 TRBV2 NA 15 CASSHPLTGNYGYTF TGTGCCAGCAGCCACCCGTTGACAGGGAACTATGGCTACACCTTC
TRBJ2-7 TRBD2 TRBV7-2 NA 15 CASSLGSGDSYEQYF TGTGCCAGCAGCTTAGGTAGCGGGGACTCCTACGAGCAGTACTTC
TRBJ1-1 NA TRBV7-2 NA 13 CASSIPQNTEAFF TGTGCCAGCAGCATTCCACAGAACACTGAAGCTTTCTTT
TRBJ2-1 NA TRBV2 once 16 CASSEVNRGTYNEQFF TGTGCCAGCAGTGAAGTGAATCGGGGTACCTACAATGAGCAGTTCTTC
TRBJ2-7 TRBD1 TRBV10-3 once 12 CAIRSTGNEQYF TGTGCCATCAGGTCGACAGGGAACGAGCAGTACTTC
TRBJ1-1 NA TRBV28 NA 15 CASTLYVAENTEAFF TGTGCCAGCACCCTTTATGTGGCTGAGAACACTGAAGCTTTCTTT
TRBJ2-7 TRBD1 TRBV7-9 NA 14 CASSSGQGSYEQYF TGTGCCAGCAGCTCTGGACAGGGCTCCTACGAGCAGTACTTC
TRBJ1-3 NA TRBV6-5 few 14 CASSSTSSGNTIYF TGTGCCAGCAGTTCGACTAGCTCTGGAAACACCATATATTTT
TRBJ1-4 NA TRBV6-5 few 14 CASRPKGSREKLFF TGTGCCAGCAGACCTAAGGGGAGTAGGGAAAAACTGTTTTTT
TRBJ1-4 NA TRBV9 NA 14 CASRPGSAREKLFF TGTGCCAGCAGGCCGGGTTCCGCAAGGGAAAAACTGTTTTTT
TRBJ1-1 NA TRBV9 once 13 CASSVTRWSEAFF TGTGCCAGCAGCGTAACCCGGTGGTCTGAAGCTTTCTTT
TRBJ1-1 NA TRBV3-1/TRBV3-2 NA 11 CASLGRGGPFF TGTGCCAGTTTGGGAAGGGGAGGGCCTTTCTTT
TRBJ1-6 NA TRBV6-5 NA 15 CASSYGRGLGSPLHF TGTGCCAGCAGTTATGGCAGGGGATTAGGGTCACCCCTCCACTTT
TRBJ1-4 TRBD1 TRBV5-8 NA 16 CASSQGQGLTNEKLFF TGTGCCAGCAGCCAGGGACAGGGGTTAACTAATGAAAAACTGTTTTTT
TRBJ2-7 TRBD2 TRBV5-4 few 16 CASSLGTSGGVYEQYF TGTGCCAGCAGCTTGGGAACTAGCGGGGGGGTCTACGAGCAGTACTTC
TRBJ2-7 NA TRBV6-5 NA 15 CASRRLGDQHYEQYF TGTGCCAGCAGGAGACTTGGGGACCAACACTACGAGCAGTACTTC
TRBJ1-1 TRBD1 TRBV7-8 NA 14 CASSNTGGNTEAFF TGTGCCAGCAGCAACACAGGGGGGAACACTGAAGCTTTCTTT
TRBJ1-6 NA TRBV14 NA 13 CASRQGLSSPLHF TGTGCCAGCCGCCAGGGGTTGAGCTCACCCCTCCACTTT
TRBJ1-2 NA TRBV30 NA 12 CAGRGGNYGYTF TGTGCTGGACGGGGGGGGAACTATGGCTACACCTTC
TRBJ2-2 NA TRBV7-8 NA 16 CASSLGGSPNTGELFF TGTGCCAGCAGCCTCGGTGGGAGCCCGAACACCGGGGAGCTGTTTTTT
TRBJ2-3 TRBD2 TRBV27 NA 16 CASRWGTSGVTDTQYF TGTGCCAGCAGGTGGGGGACTAGCGGTGTCACAGATACGCAGTATTTT
TRBJ2-7 TRBD1 TRBV10-1 NA 16 CASSGGQGATSYEQYF TGCGCCAGCAGTGGGGGACAGGGTGCTACCTCCTACGAGCAGTACTTC
TRBJ2-2 TRBD2 TRBV19 NA 14 CATDSGGAAGELFF TGTGCCACCGATAGCGGGGGGGCCGCCGGGGAGCTGTTTTTT
TRBJ1-5 NA TRBV5-6 NA 17 CASSLRASGFGNQPQHF TGTGCCAGCAGCTTGAGGGCATCAGGATTTGGGAATCAGCCCCAGCATTTT
TRBJ1-1 NA TRBV7-9 NA 14 CASSITVGSPEAFF TGTGCCAGCAGCATCACAGTGGGGAGTCCTGAAGCTTTCTTT
TRBJ1-1 NA TRBV6-2/TRBV6-3 NA 11 CASSLVTEAFF TGTGCCAGCAGTTTGGTCACTGAAGCTTTCTTT
TRBJ2-3 NA TRBV29-1 NA 13 CSVTRASTDTQYF TGCAGCGTGACTAGAGCTAGCACAGATACGCAGTATTTT
TRBJ2-2 NA TRBV27 once 14 CASGTGSNTGELFF TGTGCCAGCGGCACAGGGTCCAACACCGGGGAGCTGTTTTTT
TRBJ1-5 NA TRBV2 NA 15 CASSPRESSNQPQHF TGTGCCAGCAGTCCCCGGGAAAGTAGCAATCAGCCCCAGCATTTT
TRBJ2-2 NA TRBV18 once 16 CASSPRLRTETGELFF TGTGCCAGCTCACCACGGTTAAGGACGGAGACCGGGGAGCTGTTTTTT
TRBJ2-7 NA TRBV11-2 NA 11 CASSRRFEQYF TGTGCCAGCAGCCGAAGGTTCGAGCAGTACTTC
TRBJ2-5 TRBD2 TRBV13 once 15 CASSPHSGGTETQYF TGTGCCAGCAGCCCCCATAGCGGGGGGACGGAGACCCAGTACTTC
TRBJ2-1 TRBD2 TRBV6-2/TRBV6-3 NA 15 CASSFRTSGINEQFF TGTGCCAGCAGTTTCCGGACTAGCGGGATCAATGAGCAGTTCTTC
TRBJ2-7 NA TRBV11-2 NA 14 CASSRTHKKYEQYF TGTGCCAGCAGCCGGACCCATAAGAAATACGAGCAGTACTTC
TRBJ1-2 TRBD1 TRBV5-1 once 14 CASSSGQGRGGYTF TGCGCCAGCAGCTCAGGACAGGGGCGGGGAGGCTACACCTTC
TRBJ2-3 TRBD2 TRBV4-3 once 16 CASSQVETSISDTQYF TGCGCCAGCAGCCAAGTGGAGACTAGCATTTCAGATACGCAGTATTTT
TRBJ1-1 NA TRBV14 NA 13 CASSTQQNTEAFF TGTGCCAGCAGCACTCAGCAGAACACTGAAGCTTTCTTT
TRBJ1-1 NA TRBV7-9 NA 12 CASGSLNTEAFF TGTGCCAGCGGTAGCCTGAACACTGAAGCTTTCTTT
TRBJ2-3 TRBD2 TRBV5-1 once 15 CASSLPSGSTDTQYF TGCGCCAGCAGCTTGCCTAGCGGGAGCACAGATACGCAGTATTTT
TRBJ2-1 TRBD2 TRBV11-3 NA 15 CASSLQLAGDNEQFF TGTGCCAGCAGCCTCCAACTAGCGGGAGATAATGAGCAGTTCTTC
TRBJ1-4 NA TRBV28 NA 14 CASSWSSKVEKLFF TGTGCCAGCAGTTGGTCCAGCAAGGTTGAAAAACTGTTTTTT
TRBJ1-4 NA TRBV29-1 NA 14 CSVEDGQGWEKLFF TGCAGCGTTGAAGATGGGCAGGGGTGGGAAAAACTGTTTTTT
TRBJ1-1 NA TRBV6-5 NA 15 CASSYRTGGNTEAFF TGTGCCAGCAGTTATCGGACCGGAGGAAACACTGAAGCTTTCTTT
TRBJ2-7 TRBD2 TRBV2 NA 14 CASSEMGGSEEQYF TGTGCCAGCAGTGAGATGGGAGGGTCGGAGGAGCAGTACTTC
TRBJ1-5 TRBD1 TRBV19 NA 14 CASRDRDSNQPQHF TGTGCCAGTAGAGACAGGGATAGCAATCAGCCCCAGCATTTT
TRBJ2-1 NA TRBV29-1 NA 13 CSVKPSGYNEQFF TGCAGCGTTAAACCCTCGGGTTACAATGAGCAGTTCTTC
TRBJ1-5 NA TRBV6-2/TRBV6-3 NA 14 CASSYSQGRQPQHF TGTGCCAGCAGTTACTCGCAGGGGCGGCAGCCCCAGCATTTT
TRBJ2-1 NA TRBV20-1 NA 10 CSAQYNEQFF TGCAGTGCCCAGTATAATGAGCAGTTCTTC
TRBJ2-3 NA TRBV2 once 12 CASSESPDTQYF TGTGCCAGCAGTGAATCCCCCGATACGCAGTATTTT
TRBJ1-3 NA TRBV12-3/TRBV12-4 NA 11 CASSFGHTIYF TGTGCCAGCAGTTTTGGCCACACCATATATTTT
TRBJ2-2 NA TRBV15 NA 13 CATSFSNTGELFF TGTGCCACCAGCTTCTCGAACACCGGGGAGCTGTTTTTT
TRBJ1-2 TRBD1 TRBV5-1 NA 14 CASSHRDRGLNYTF TGCGCCAGCAGCCACCGGGACAGGGGGCTCAACTACACCTTC
TRBJ1-4 NA TRBV2 NA 15 CASKLRPSTNEKLFF TGTGCCAGCAAGCTCAGGCCCTCAACTAATGAAAAACTGTTTTTT
TRBJ2-1 NA TRBV7-2 NA 14 CASSPPGTMIEQFF TGTGCCAGCAGCCCCCCCGGGACGATGATTGAGCAGTTCTTC
TRBJ2-7 TRBD1 TRBV6-5 NA 14 CASSQQGEYWEQYF TGTGCCAGCAGCCAACAGGGGGAGTATTGGGAGCAGTACTTC
TRBJ2-4 NA TRBV7-2 NA 14 CASTRGTGGNIQYF TGTGCCAGCACCCGGGGGACGGGTGGAAACATTCAGTACTTC
TRBJ2-2 TRBD1 TRBV10-2 NA 13 CASTRTGFGELFF TGCGCCAGCACCCGGACAGGGTTCGGGGAGCTGTTTTTT